Reported below is one T cell receptor (beta chain). This clone's antigen is unknown. It has no much larger one-base neighbor in the sample; base qualities were not kept. Receptors were amplified or captured by 5' RACE. For sequencing, an Illumina HiSeq 2500 was employed. The second PCR ran for roughly 7 to 12 cycles and used a J-beta primer mix along with a sample-barcoded 5' primer. A template-switch 5' adaptor carrying 12 random nucleotides introduced a unique molecular identifier onto each TCR beta cDNA molecule. Each sample yielded at least 3 million CDR3-containing paired-end reads. All of the RNA was converted into first-strand cDNA using the Mint cDNA synthesis kit, with a TRBC-specific oligonucleotide serving as the primer. Following uracil-DNA glycosylase treatment, a first 18-cycle PCR with universal primers M1SS and BC2_uni_R was performed on all cDNA. Turning to the authors' computational methods: For normalization, 1 million high-quality reads, each with a distinct molecular identifier, were randomly selected from each sample. Reads sharing molecular identifiers were discarded rather than binned into consensus sequences. CDR3 identification, clonotype clustering and error correction used MiTCR with a Q25 quality threshold and the strictest error-elimination algorithm. A nonparametric unseen species model with Euler transformation was used to estimate a lower bound on total TCR beta diversity. Clones were called with MiXCR by TCRdb after fastp trimmed the public reads at Q25, and only in-frame beta chains were retained. All rows with the same CDR3 protein become a single entry with the most common DNA and genes. These V and J calls are TCRdb output, not the study's own analysis. Present in this sample are 1.5 million to 2 million distinct CDR3 sequences, 40% to 55% of which were seen just once. The top ten hold 2.1% of the sample.

The sample belongs to a study of blood T cells in healthy people across ages (dated by TCRdb to between 2015 and 2016). At the level of the whole study: In model experiments, roughly one uniquely barcoded TCR beta cDNA molecule per two T cells was captured by template switching. The study measured age-related changes in TCR beta repertoire diversity using deep sequencing normalized with unique cDNA molecular identifiers. Donors were grouped into four age groups: young (average roughly 15 years), middle-aged (approximately 41), aged (around 62) and long-lived (around 80). Donors of different ages were randomly distributed across sequencing lanes to avoid experimental bias. The study analyzed two additional independent replicas of 1 million unique cDNA reads from the same blood draw for two donors, one aged 18 to 30 and one aged 80 or older. What the authors observed across the whole study: There was a strong correlation between observed TCR beta diversity and the percentage of naive T cells measured by flow cytometry. Bulk unsorted PBMC profiling prevented conclusive comparison of naive and antigen-experienced compartments. Compared with the aged group, the long-lived group had more naive CD4+ T cells, fewer expanded clones and increased TCR diversity, suggesting age selection. Observed TCR beta diversity per million T cells fell roughly linearly with age, and a significant reduction was already apparent by age around 39. Estimates of total diversity based on one million sequenced T cells were regarded as lower bounds and as underestimates. Because the CMV infection status of the donors was unknown, age-related changes in expanded clonotypes may potentially have been confounded.

The CDR3, cysteine through phenylalanine, is 17 amino acids long. Only the CDR3 part of the read is kept: 51 bases, read in frame from the first base. CDR1 and CDR2 were assigned from the germline V gene as SGHRS and YFSETQ. The junction shows trimming of 0 bases on V and 1 base on J, and the gene matches do not reach 6 bases of it. The 39 donors, aged 6 to 90 years, were systemically healthy Caucasian individuals from Russia. About 9.1 milliliters of peripheral blood were collected from each donor into EDTA-treated Vacutainer tubes. Ficoll-Paque density-gradient centrifugation was used to isolate PBMCs, with at least 6.5 million per sample. Trizol reagent was used to extract total RNA from PBMCs, with at least 5.5 micrograms per sample. The percentages of naive CD45RAhigh/CD27high T cells were determined by flow cytometry on a PBMC aliquot from every donor.

Recombination connected TRBV5-1 to TRBJ2-2, with 7 middle bases fitting TRBD2. Sequencing was done on a sample of blood. The clonotype comes from a woman between 35 and 50 years old in good health. This receptor has the CDR3 CASSLAGTSENTGELFF. The DNA is TGCGCCAGCAGCTTGGCCGGAACTAGCGAGAACACCGGGGAGCTGTTTTTT.